These T cell receptor beta chains were read from a single sample in a study of cytomegalovirus exposure and HLA in healthy donors. Repertoires were generated with immunoSEQ multiplex PCR, while TCRdb's copy carries only in-frame clones and drops some. The repertoire holds about 160,000 clones, with roughly 82% as singletons. Input material: PBMCs. These receptors all come from a girl between 5 and 17 years old in good health and CMV-seropositive. CDR3s include the opening cysteine and the closing phenylalanine or tryptophan. D genes are given only for firm matches.

TRBD2	TRBV18	TRBJ2-1	CASSSLAGGPQFF	TGTGCCAGCTCCTCACTAGCGGGAGGGCCGCAGTTCTTC
TRBD1	TRBV28	TRBJ1-2	CASSFLPGTGGGYTF	TGTGCCAGCAGTTTTCTCCCCGGGACAGGGGGAGGCTACACCTTC
-	TRBV13	TRBJ2-3	CASSPPGTDTQYF	TGTGCCAGCAGCCCCCCCGGCACAGATACGCAGTATTTT
TRBD1	TRBV28	TRBJ1-4	CASSSTGAGEKLFF	TGTGCCAGCAGTTCAACAGGGGCAGGGGAAAAACTGTTTTTT
TRBD2	TRBV9	TRBJ2-3	CASSREAADTQYF	TGTGCCAGCAGCCGGGAGGCCGCAGATACGCAGTATTTT
-	TRBV28	TRBJ1-5	CASSPPDMTNQPQHF	TGTGCCAGCAGCCCCCCGGACATGACGAATCAGCCCCAGCATTTT
TRBD1	TRBV13	TRBJ1-2	CASSITGTGAVWGYTF	TGTGCCAGCAGCATCACCGGGACAGGGGCGGTCTGGGGCTACACCTTC
-	TRBV7-8	TRBJ2-1	CASSLTGNEQFF	TGTGCCAGCAGCTTGACAGGCAATGAGCAGTTCTTC
TRBD1	TRBV28	TRBJ1-5	CASRRQGGNQPQHF	TGTGCCAGCAGACGACAGGGAGGCAATCAGCCCCAGCATTTT
-	TRBV4-2	TRBJ1-4	CASSHWESANEKLFF	TGTGCCAGCAGCCACTGGGAGTCTGCTAATGAAAAACTGTTTTTT
TRBD1	TRBV10-3	TRBJ1-2	CAMTTGLVDGYTF	TGTGCCATGACGACAGGGCTTGTTGATGGCTACACCTTC
TRBD1	TRBV27	TRBJ2-3	CASRWTGKGEKTDTQYF	TGTGCCAGCAGATGGACAGGGAAGGGTGAAAAAACAGATACGCAGTATTTT
-	TRBV9	TRBJ1-1	CASSNTGGISAEAFF	TGTGCCAGCAGCAACACCGGCGGGATTTCGGCTGAAGCTTTCTTT
-	TRBV7-8	TRBJ2-7	CASTAGGGGSYEQYF	TGTGCCAGCACCGCCGGCGGGGGCGGGAGCTACGAGCAGTACTTC